Listed below are T cell receptor beta chains from one sample, sequenced in a study of T cell repertoires in cytomegalovirus infection. TCRdb reprocessed the reads with MiXCR, giving one entry per CDR3 protein. Counted here are about 260,000 distinct CDR3 sequences, approximately 9% occurring once; the ten biggest clones make up about 16%. The sequenced sample was PBMCs. The receptors derive from a human donor in good health (CMV status not recorded). Some clones in this sample may be carry-over from other donors' samples. Both conserved end residues are part of each CDR3. Fields, in order: CDR3 protein, CDR3 DNA, V gene, D gene, J gene, clone size. D genes are given only for firm matches. Clone sizes are given selectively: once, few, many, or a class where the clone is expanded.

CASGRGSNQPQHF | TGTGCCAGCGGACGGGGAAGCAATCAGCCCCAGCATTTT | TRBV28 | . | TRBJ1-5 | few
CGSSLGGGAETQYF | TGTGGCAGCAGCTTAGGCGGGGGGGCCGAGACCCAGTACTTC | TRBV7-2 | TRBD2 | TRBJ2-5 | .
CASSRLASGHGELFF | TGCGCCAGCAGCCGCCTGGCTAGCGGCCACGGGGAGCTGTTTTTT | TRBV5-1 | TRBD2 | TRBJ2-2 | .
CASSLGWEQEQYF | TGTGCCAGCAGCTTAGGTTGGGAACAGGAGCAGTACTTC | TRBV7-6 | . | TRBJ2-7 | .
CSAWSTRSSYNEQFF | TGCAGTGCATGGAGTACCAGAAGCTCCTACAATGAGCAGTTCTTC | TRBV20-1 | . | TRBJ2-1 | many
CASSQGPAGGRNSYEQYF | TGTGCCAGCAGCCAAGGACCGGCAGGGGGTAGGAACTCCTACGAGCAGTACTTC | TRBV7-6 | TRBD1 | TRBJ2-7 | many
CASSPREVYEQYF | TGTGCCAGCAGCCCCCGTGAAGTCTACGAGCAGTACTTC | TRBV7-9 | . | TRBJ2-7 | many
CASSLRETEAFF | TGTGCCAGCAGCTTGAGAGAGACTGAAGCTTTCTTT | TRBV5-6 | . | TRBJ1-1 | many
CASSQGQQTDTQYF | TGTGCCAGCAGCCAGGGACAGCAAACAGATACGCAGTATTTT | TRBV7-9 | TRBD1 | TRBJ2-3 | many
CASSLRWWDNEKLFF | TGTGCCAGCAGCTTACGGTGGTGGGATAATGAAAAACTGTTTTTT | TRBV7-6 | . | TRBJ1-4 | many
CASSQGQHLYGYTF | TGTGCCAGCAGCCAGGGACAGCACCTCTATGGCTACACCTTC | TRBV7-2 | TRBD1 | TRBJ1-2 | many
CASSTVRLGSYNEQFF | TGTGCCAGCAGCACCGTTCGACTGGGCTCCTACAATGAGCAGTTCTTC | TRBV7-2 | . | TRBJ2-1 | many
CASRGIDNSPLHF | TGTGCCAGCAGAGGAATCGATAATTCACCCCTCCACTTT | TRBV6-5 | . | TRBJ1-6 | .
CASSYSEEGSGGYTF | TGTGCCAGCAGTTACTCGGAAGAGGGGTCGGGTGGCTACACCTTC | TRBV6-5 | . | TRBJ1-2 | .
CAIGGGGANTEAFF | TGTGCCATCGGGGGAGGGGGCGCGAACACTGAAGCTTTCTTT | TRBV10-3 | TRBD1 | TRBJ1-1 | few
CASSITQYF | TGTGCCAGCAGCATTACGCAGTATTTT | TRBV6-6 | . | TRBJ2-3 | .
CASSASESSYNEQFF | TGTGCCAGCAGCGCCTCGGAGAGCTCCTACAATGAGCAGTTCTTC | TRBV7-9 | . | TRBJ2-1 | many
CASSRTRTGGDYGYTF | TGTGCCAGCAGCCGTACCCGGACAGGGGGGGACTATGGCTACACCTTC | TRBV6-2/TRBV6-3 | TRBD1 | TRBJ1-2 | .
CASSSGPGETYEQYF | TGTGCCAGCAGCTCCGGGCCGGGGGAGACCTACGAGCAGTACTTC | TRBV7-2 | . | TRBJ2-7 | many
CASSLAGRLDTQYF | TGTGCCAGCAGCTTAGCGGGGCGGTTAGATACGCAGTATTTT | TRBV7-2 | . | TRBJ2-3 | many
CASSPTSRGNTEAFF | TGTGCCAGCAGCCCCACCTCCAGGGGGAACACTGAAGCTTTCTTT | TRBV7-8 | . | TRBJ1-1 | many
CASSRDNSGEKLFF | TGTGCCAGCAGTCGGGATAATAGTGGGGAAAAACTGTTTTTT | TRBV7-2 | . | TRBJ1-4 | many